This T cell receptor beta chain was identified in a study of shared clonotypes between healthy human individuals. Assay: immunoSEQ multiplex PCR; the TCRdb copy retains only in-frame clones and omits some. Of approximately 2.1 million clones in the sample, 90% to 95% were seen once. The CDR3 totals 16 residues. The ends lost 2 bases at V and 5 bases at J; junction bases unmatched: 9. Germline values: CDR1 SGHNT, CDR2 YENEEA. The chain employs TRBV11-3 and TRBJ2-1, with 7 nucleotides matching TRBD1. The clonotype comes from a man aged 18 to 29 in good health. Some clones in this sample may be carry-over from other donors' samples. Sequencing input: naive CD4+ T cells from PBMCs. Sample subset: CD45RA+ positively selected. CDR3 sequence reads: CASSLTGRDRNNEQFF. The CDR3 DNA sequence: TGTGCCAGCAGCTTAACCGGAAGGGACAGAAACAATGAGCAGTTCTTC.